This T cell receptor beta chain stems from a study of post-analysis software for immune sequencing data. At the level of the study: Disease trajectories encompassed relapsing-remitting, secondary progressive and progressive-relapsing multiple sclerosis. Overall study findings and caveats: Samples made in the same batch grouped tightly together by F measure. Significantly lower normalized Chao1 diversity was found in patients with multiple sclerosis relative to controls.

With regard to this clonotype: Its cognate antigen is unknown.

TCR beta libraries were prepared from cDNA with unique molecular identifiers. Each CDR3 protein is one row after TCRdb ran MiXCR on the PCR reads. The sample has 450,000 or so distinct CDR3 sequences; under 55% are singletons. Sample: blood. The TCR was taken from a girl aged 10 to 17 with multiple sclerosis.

The CDR3 loop is CSARETAAYNEQFF. CDR3 in DNA: TGCAGTGCTAGAGAAACAGCGGCCTACAATGAGCAGTTCTTC. The rearrangement uses TRBV20-1 and TRBJ2-1; D is perhaps TRBD2 (5 bases). Germline V gene data show CDR1 as DFQATT and CDR2 as SNEGSKA (reference sequence). The CDR3 loop spans 14 amino acids. The ends were cut back, 0 bases at V and 2 bases at J, with 8 bases in the middle.